Listed below are T cell receptor beta chains from one sample, sequenced in a study of blood T cells in healthy people across ages. TCRdb re-called the 5' RACE reads with MiXCR, one entry per CDR3 protein. In the table there are 450,000 to 700,000 distinct CDR3 sequences, approximately 30% of which are singletons. Sequencing was done on a sample of blood. The receptors were gathered from a woman between 65 and 79 years old in good health. The CDR3 runs from the conserved cysteine through the conserved F or W. D genes are given only for firm matches. Clone size is not always given. Where it is, it says once, few, many or a class for expanded clones.

clone_size	d_call	v_call	j_call	cdr3_nt	cdr3_aa
-	TRBD2	TRBV11-2	TRBJ2-1	TGTGCCAGCAGCTTTCAGACTAGCGGGGGATACAATGAGCAGTTCTTC	CASSFQTSGGYNEQFF
few	-	TRBV5-1	TRBJ2-1	TGCGCCAGCAGCTATGAACTAGAGGATGAGCAGTTCTTC	CASSYELEDEQFF
few	-	TRBV21-1	TRBJ1-1	TGTGCCAGCAGCAAAGGGGGGACGAGGTGGAGGAACACTGAAGCTTTCTTT	CASSKGGTRWRNTEAFF
few	TRBD1	TRBV5-5	TRBJ1-1	TGTGCCAGCAGCTCGCTCCGGGACAGGGGGCGCATCACTGAAGCTTTCTTT	CASSSLRDRGRITEAFF
few	-	TRBV4-3	TRBJ1-5	TGCGCCAGCAGCCAAGTCACAGGAGATCAGCCCCAGCATTTT	CASSQVTGDQPQHF
few	TRBD1	TRBV29-1	TRBJ1-4	TGCAGCGCCCAGGGGGCGGGTGAAAAACTGTTTTTT	CSAQGAGEKLFF
-	-	TRBV15	TRBJ2-5	TGTGCCACCAGCAGAGATCAGCTAGCTCAAGAGACCCAGTACTTC	CATSRDQLAQETQYF
-	-	TRBV12-3/TRBV12-4	TRBJ2-1	TGTGCCAGCAGTTTAGGTCCCCAGTTCGGATACAATGAGCAGTTCTTC	CASSLGPQFGYNEQFF
few	-	TRBV20-1	TRBJ1-4	TGCAGTGCTGCCCGGGGGACAACTAATGAAAAACTGTTTTTT	CSAARGTTNEKLFF
many	TRBD2	TRBV6-5	TRBJ2-5	TGTGCCAGCAGTTATGGGGCTAGCGGCCAAGAGACCCAGTACTTC	CASSYGASGQETQYF
-	-	TRBV7-2	TRBJ2-4	TGTGCCAGCAGCTTAGAGTCCTCGTGGCCCGGGACGACCAAAAACATTCAGTACTTC	CASSLESSWPGTTKNIQYF
many	TRBD2	TRBV4-2	TRBJ2-5	TGTGCCAGCAGCCAAGATGGGGTTAGCGGGGGGGCCGTGGAGACCCAGTACTTC	CASSQDGVSGGAVETQYF
-	-	TRBV12-5	TRBJ1-1	TGTGCTAGTGGTTTGGGAGCCAGGGTCACTGAAGCTTTCTTT	CASGLGARVTEAFF
many	-	TRBV6-5	TRBJ2-3	TGTGCCAGCGGACACACAGATACGCAGTATTTT	CASGHTDTQYF
few	TRBD1	TRBV7-2	TRBJ1-1	TGTGCCAGCAGCGCTACAGGGGTGAACACTGAAGCTTTCTTT	CASSATGVNTEAFF
-	-	TRBV20-1	TRBJ1-4	TGCAGTGCTACGCAGCCCACAACTAATGAAAAACTGTTTTTT	CSATQPTTNEKLFF
many	-	TRBV12-3/TRBV12-4	TRBJ2-5	TGTGCCAGCAGTTTTGTGGCAGAGACCCAGTACTTC	CASSFVAETQYF
-	-	TRBV20-1	TRBJ2-6	TGCAGTGCTAGGACCCCTGGGGCCAACGTCCTGACTTTC	CSARTPGANVLTF
few	TRBD1	TRBV15	TRBJ2-7	TGTGCCACCAGCTACCGACAGGGTTCCTACGAGCAGTACTTC	CATSYRQGSYEQYF
-	-	TRBV7-2	TRBJ2-7	TGTGCCAGCAGCCCCGACTTCGCCCCCTACGAGCAGTACTTC	CASSPDFAPYEQYF
many	-	TRBV10-2	TRBJ2-6	TGCGCCAGCAGTAGCCAGGCTGGGGCCAACGTCCTGACTTTC	CASSSQAGANVLTF
-	TRBD1	TRBV12-3/TRBV12-4	TRBJ1-4	TGTGCCAGCACCACGTCGACAGGGGGTGAAAAACTGTTTTTT	CASTTSTGGEKLFF
-	-	TRBV7-9	TRBJ1-1	TGTGCCAGCAGCCGGGGAGGATATGAAGCTTTCTTT	CASSRGGYEAFF
few	TRBD1	TRBV12-3/TRBV12-4	TRBJ1-6	TGTGCCAGCAAGCCCCAGGGGGCGCGGAATTCACCCCTCCACTTT	CASKPQGARNSPLHF
-	-	TRBV12-3/TRBV12-4	TRBJ2-3	TGTGCAAGCAGTTTGGGGGCCCAAGATACGCAGTATTTT	CASSLGAQDTQYF
-	TRBD2	TRBV7-2	TRBJ2-7	TGTGCCAGCAGCCCAGAGCGGGGGGGCATTGGGTACTTC	CASSPERGGIGYF
-	-	TRBV24-1	TRBJ2-1	TGTGCCACCAGGGACGACAGTGAGCAGTTCTTC	CATRDDSEQFF
-	TRBD1	TRBV20-1	TRBJ2-4	TGCAGTGCTAGGGGACAGGGTGGAAGGGGGAACATTCAGTACTTC	CSARGQGGRGNIQYF
-	TRBD1	TRBV7-8	TRBJ2-7	TGTGCCAGCAGCTTAGTCGGCTCTCAACAGGGGAAGGAGACAAACTTC	CASSLVGSQQGKETNF
few	TRBD1	TRBV7-2	TRBJ1-3	TGTGCCAGCAGCCCTCTGGACAGGGGGAGGGGAAACACCATATATTTT	CASSPLDRGRGNTIYF
few	-	TRBV5-1	TRBJ1-2	TGCGCCAGCAGTTACGGGACGAGGAACTATGGCTACACCTTC	CASSYGTRNYGYTF
few	TRBD1	TRBV10-3	TRBJ2-5	TGTGCCGTCAGTGAGTCCGGGACAGGGGAGACCCAGTACTTC	CAVSESGTGETQYF